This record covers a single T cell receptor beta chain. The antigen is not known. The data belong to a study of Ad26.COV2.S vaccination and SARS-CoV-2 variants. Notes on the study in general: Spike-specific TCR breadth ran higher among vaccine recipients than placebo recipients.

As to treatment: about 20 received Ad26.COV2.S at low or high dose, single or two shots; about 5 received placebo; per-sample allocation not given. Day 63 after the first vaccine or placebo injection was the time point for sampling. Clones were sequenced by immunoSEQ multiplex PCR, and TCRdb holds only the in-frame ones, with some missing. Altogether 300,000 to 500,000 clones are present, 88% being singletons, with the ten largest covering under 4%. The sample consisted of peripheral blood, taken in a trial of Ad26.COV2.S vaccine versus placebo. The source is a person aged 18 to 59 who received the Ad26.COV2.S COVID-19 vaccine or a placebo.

This CDR3 is CASSEVGRAPSRSYNSPLHF. In DNA form, the CDR3 reads TGTGCCAGCAGTGAAGTCGGGAGGGCCCCGAGTCGATCCTATAATTCACCCCTCCACTTT. V and J are TRBV6-1 and TRBJ1-6; D is undetermined. Germline V gene lookup returns CDR1 MNHNS and CDR2 SASEGT. Trimming stripped 1 base from V and 1 base from J, with 20 bases between. The CDR3 runs to 20 residues.